This T cell receptor beta chain was profiled in a study of OX40 agonist ivuxolimab in advanced cancers. Across the study: The study enrolled dose-escalation patients with hepatocellular carcinoma, melanoma, renal cell or head and neck cancer. Study results and caveats: Averaged across samples, CD8+ T cells carried more expanded clones than CD4+ did. Certain nonresponders likewise exhibited a low normalized T-cell clonal expansion.

Trimming took 5 bases from V and 0 from J, leaving 7 bases between them. The CDR3 is 13 amino acids. Germline CDR1 and CDR2: SNHLY and FYNNEI. TCRdb's table, derived via immunoSEQ multiplex PCR, lists solely in-frame clones and lacks some. The sample has 60,000 or so clones; around 82% are singletons. This clone appeared a few times. No antigen is known for it. The chain uses TRBV2 and TRBJ1-2, with D unresolved. Sequenced here: CD4+ or CD8+ T cells sorted from blood, sampled in a trial of the OX40 agonist ivuxolimab. This clonotype was sampled from an adult with an advanced solid tumor such as melanoma, head and neck, liver or kidney cancer. The CDR3 reads CASSSGSNYGYTF. CDR3 bases: TGTGCCAGCAGTTCGGGATCTAACTATGGCTACACCTTC.